This TCR beta chain appears in the sequencing data of a study of identical twins. Details on this clonotype: Its antigen is as yet unknown.

TCRdb processed the 5' RACE reads anew with MiXCR; each CDR3 protein has one entry. The sample shows hundreds of thousands of distinct CDR3 sequences, 21% of them seen only once. Overall study findings and caveats: The study drew conclusions from cross-sectional statistical analysis, not from following the same donors. Cord blood beta clonotypes present at high abundance carried fewer insertions; no such pattern appeared in memory repertoires. Low generation-probability sequences were in excess among twin-shared out-of-frame alpha sequences.

This CDR3 has 15 amino acids. Germline values: CDR1 SGHTS, CDR2 YDEGEE. The ends lost 10 bases at V and 4 bases at J; junction bases unmatched: 14. The same data also went into a second study, on T cells expressing NK-cell markers. As that study records: The study left the HCMV specificity of expanded NKG2C+ T cell clones unresolved.

This TCR came from a woman aged 18-30 years in good health. Input material: PBMCs. This sequence joins TRBV5-8 and TRBJ1-2; 9 bases fit TRBD1. The CDR3 sequence: CASLKRDRDSYGYTF. The DNA for the CDR3 is TGTGCCTCTCTAAAGCGGGACAGGGACAGCTATGGCTACACCTTC. Supplemented by reference TRBV5-8 and TRBJ1-2, the full variable domain reads EAGVTQSPTHLIKTRGQQATLRCSPISGHTSVYWYQQALGLGLQFLLWYDEGEERNRGNFPPRFSGRQFPNYSSELNVNALELEDSALYLCASLKRDRDSYGYTFGSGTRLTVV.